This entry is about one T cell receptor beta chain. Its antigen is not identified. The data stem from a study of graft-versus-host responses after intestinal transplantation. With 6 bases clipped from V and 8 bases from J, the junction kept 9 bases outside the gene matches. The CDR3 has 14 residues. CDR1 is MNHEY, CDR2 SVGAGI, per germline. The table came from immunoSEQ multiplex PCR; TCRdb's copy has only in-frame clones and leaves some out. The sample contains about 86,000 clones, 88% of which appear only once. The rearrangement uses TRBV6-5 and TRBJ2-1; 8 nucleotides match TRBD1. The clonotype was recovered from a human donor who was the organ donor for an intestinal transplant. The sequenced sample was unstimulated CD4+ T cells sorted from spleen or lymph node cells, obtained before transplant. The CDR3 bases are TGTGCCAGCAGCTTCGAGCAGGGGGCAGATGAGCAGTTCTTC. It yields the protein CASSFEQGADEQFF.